The present T cell receptor (beta chain) was sequenced within a study of beta chain features in type 1 diabetes. Of the isolated RNA, all was reverse transcribed, and so the sequenced material was expressed TCRB transcripts. TCRdb keeps only in-frame clones here, not all; method: immunoSEQ multiplex PCR. The data contain about half a million clones, 25% to 35% of them seen just once; the ten biggest clones take up roughly 0.06%. About this clone: What it binds is not known.

Points from the study as a whole: Reads derived from cDNA could over-represent cells showing high TCR expression.

V lost 0 bases, J lost 7 bases, and 13 bases lay in between. Germline-derived CDR1 and CDR2 are SGHRS and YFSETQ. This CDR3 is 14 amino acids long. The rearrangement links TRBV5-1 to TRBJ1-1; D is ambiguous. The sequencing sample was made of naive CD4+ T cells from blood. The origin of this receptor is a man younger than 35 in good health. Here the CDR3 reads CASSLEHPDGEAFF. The CDR3 DNA follows: TGCGCCAGCAGCTTGGAACACCCCGACGGTGAAGCTTTCTTT. Combining the CDR3 with reference TRBV5-1 and TRBJ1-1 gives the whole variable domain KAGVTQTPRYLIKTRGQQVTLSCSPISGHRSVSWYQQTPGQGLQFLFEYFSETQRNKGNFPGRFSGRQFSNSRSEMNVSTLELGDSALYLCASSLEHPDGEAFFGQGTRLTVV.